The following is a TCR beta chain sequence with its context. Original methodology: Amplifying reference gene primers gave estimates of nucleated cell counts. The table came from immunoSEQ multiplex PCR; TCRdb's copy has only in-frame clones and leaves some out. V and J calls and clone size are as listed in that table; D and trimming were resolved from the DNA. The profile shows some 33,000 clones, around 90% of them singletons. This entry comes from a study of blood T cell repertoires in COVID-19. Study-wide context: The samples span acute and convalescent COVID-19 from the United States, Italy and Spain.

This CDR3 is built from 17 residues. The V segment lost 3 bases and the J segment 2 bases; nucleotides outside the gene matches: 11. Germline V gives CDR1 KGHDR, CDR2 SFDVKD. The J gene is TRBJ2-5, the V gene TRBV24-1, with 7 bases matching TRBD1. The receptor comes from a man in his fifties or sixties with acute or convalescent COVID-19. The sample taken for sequencing was peripheral blood. CDR3 in amino acids: CATSDGLRDRAQETQYF. CDR3 sequence (DNA): TGTGCCACCAGTGATGGACTCCGGGACAGAGCACAAGAGACCCAGTACTTC.